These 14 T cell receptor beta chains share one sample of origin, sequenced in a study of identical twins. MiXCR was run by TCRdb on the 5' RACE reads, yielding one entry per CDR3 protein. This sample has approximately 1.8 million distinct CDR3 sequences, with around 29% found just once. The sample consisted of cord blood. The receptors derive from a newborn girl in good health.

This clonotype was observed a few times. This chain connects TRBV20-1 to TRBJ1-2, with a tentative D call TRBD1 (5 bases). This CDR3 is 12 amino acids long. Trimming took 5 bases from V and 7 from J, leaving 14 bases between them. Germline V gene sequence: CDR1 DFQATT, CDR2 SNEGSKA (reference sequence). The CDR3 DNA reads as TGCAGTGCTCTACGGGGGGGGAGTGGCTACACCTTC. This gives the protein CSALRGGSGYTF.

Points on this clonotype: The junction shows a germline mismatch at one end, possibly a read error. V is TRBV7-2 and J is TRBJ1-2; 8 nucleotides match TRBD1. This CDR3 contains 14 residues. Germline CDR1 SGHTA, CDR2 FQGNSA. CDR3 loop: CANSLSTGAGGYTF. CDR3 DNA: TGTGCCAACAGCTTATCGACAGGGGCGGGCGGCTACACCTTC.

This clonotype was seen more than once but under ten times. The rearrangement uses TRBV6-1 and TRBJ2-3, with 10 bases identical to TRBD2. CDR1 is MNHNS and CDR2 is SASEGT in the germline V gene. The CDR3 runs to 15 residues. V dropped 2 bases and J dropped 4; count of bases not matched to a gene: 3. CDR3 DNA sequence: TGTGCCAGCAGTGAACCAGCGGGAGGGTCAGATACGCAGTATTTT. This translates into CASSEPAGGSDTQYF.

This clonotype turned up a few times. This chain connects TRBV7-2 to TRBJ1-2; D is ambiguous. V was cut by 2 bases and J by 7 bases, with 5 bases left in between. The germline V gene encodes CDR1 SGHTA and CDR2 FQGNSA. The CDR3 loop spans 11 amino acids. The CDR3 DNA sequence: TGTGCCAGCAGCTTACTCAGTGGCTACACCTTC. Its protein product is CASSLLSGYTF.

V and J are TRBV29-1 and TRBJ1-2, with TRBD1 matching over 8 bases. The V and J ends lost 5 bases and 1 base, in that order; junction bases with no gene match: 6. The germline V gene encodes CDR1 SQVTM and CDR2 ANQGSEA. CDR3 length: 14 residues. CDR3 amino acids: CSVQDRAFNYGYTF. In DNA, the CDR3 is TGCAGCGTTCAGGACAGGGCCTTTAACTATGGCTACACCTTC.

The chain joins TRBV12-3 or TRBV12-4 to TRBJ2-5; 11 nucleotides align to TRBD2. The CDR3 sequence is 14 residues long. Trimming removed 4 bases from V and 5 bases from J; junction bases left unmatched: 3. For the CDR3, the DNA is TGTGCCAGCAGTTCCCGGACTAGCGGGGAGACCCAGTACTTC. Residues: CASSSRTSGETQYF.

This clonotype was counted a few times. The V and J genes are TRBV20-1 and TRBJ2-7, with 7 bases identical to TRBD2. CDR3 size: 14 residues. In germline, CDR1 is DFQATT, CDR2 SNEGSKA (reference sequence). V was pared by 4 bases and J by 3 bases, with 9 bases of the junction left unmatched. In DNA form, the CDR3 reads TGCAGTGCTAAAAGGACTAGAGGGTTCTACGAGCAGTACTTC. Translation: CSAKRTRGFYEQYF.

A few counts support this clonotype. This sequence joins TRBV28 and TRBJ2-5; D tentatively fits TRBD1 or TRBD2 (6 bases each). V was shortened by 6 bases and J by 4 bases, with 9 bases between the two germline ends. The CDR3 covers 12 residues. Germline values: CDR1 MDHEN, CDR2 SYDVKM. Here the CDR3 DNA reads TGTGCCAGCAGAGGGGGGAGAGAGACCCAGTACTTC. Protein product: CASRGGRETQYF.

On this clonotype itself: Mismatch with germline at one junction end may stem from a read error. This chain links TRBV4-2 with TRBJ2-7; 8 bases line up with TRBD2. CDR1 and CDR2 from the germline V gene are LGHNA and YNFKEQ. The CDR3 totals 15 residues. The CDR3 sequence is CASSPIAGSAYERYF. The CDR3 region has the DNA TGTGCCAGCAGCCCGATAGCGGGATCAGCCTACGAGCGGTACTTC.

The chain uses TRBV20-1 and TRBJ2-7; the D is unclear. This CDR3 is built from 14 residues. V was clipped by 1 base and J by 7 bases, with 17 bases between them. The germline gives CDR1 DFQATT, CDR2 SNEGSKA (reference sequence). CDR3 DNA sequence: TGCAGTGCTAGAGGGCAGCCGTCCTACAATGAGCAGTACTTC. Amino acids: CSARGQPSYNEQYF.

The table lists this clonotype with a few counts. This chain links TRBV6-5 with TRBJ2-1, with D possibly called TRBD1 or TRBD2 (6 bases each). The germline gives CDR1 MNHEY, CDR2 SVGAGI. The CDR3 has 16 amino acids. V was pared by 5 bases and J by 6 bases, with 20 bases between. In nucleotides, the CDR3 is TGTGCCAGCAGTGACCCCACAGGGCGGAGGGGCAATGAGCAGTTCTTC. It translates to CASSDPTGRRGNEQFF.

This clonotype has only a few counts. The CDR3 is CSARTGGSPLHF. The DNA of the CDR3 is TGCAGTGCTAGGACAGGGGGTTCACCCCTCCACTTT. The chain is built from TRBV20-1 and TRBJ1-6, with 9 bases aligning to TRBD1. Germline lookup yields CDR1 DFQATT and CDR2 SNEGSKA (reference sequence). This CDR3 is built from 12 residues. Trimming at V came to 3 bases and at J to 9 bases, leaving 0 bases not matched to a gene.

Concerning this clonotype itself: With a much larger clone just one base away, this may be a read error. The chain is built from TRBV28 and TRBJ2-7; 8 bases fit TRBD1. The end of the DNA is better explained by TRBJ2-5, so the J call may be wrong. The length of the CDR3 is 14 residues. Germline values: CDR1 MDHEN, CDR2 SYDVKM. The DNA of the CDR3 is TGTGCCAGCAGACCTATAAGACAGGGGGAGACCCAGTACTTC. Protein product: CASRPIRQGETQYF.

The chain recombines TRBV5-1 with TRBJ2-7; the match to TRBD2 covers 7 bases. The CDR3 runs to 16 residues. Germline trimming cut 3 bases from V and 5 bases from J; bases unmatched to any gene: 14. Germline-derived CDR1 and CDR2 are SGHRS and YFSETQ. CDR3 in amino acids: CASSSQVALAAHEQYF. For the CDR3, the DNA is TGCGCCAGCAGCTCGCAGGTAGCCCTAGCGGCCCACGAGCAGTACTTC.